Below are 10 T cell receptor beta chains sequenced from a single sample in a study of T cells after yellow fever vaccination. In TCRdb, the 5' RACE reads were re-called with MiXCR into one record per CDR3 protein. The table has a few hundred thousand distinct CDR3 sequences, approximately 19% seen once. Sequencing was performed on PBMCs, taken before the yellow fever booster vaccination. The source of these receptors is a man in his late teens or twenties who received the YFV17D yellow fever vaccine.

This clonotype was counted a few times. The chain uses TRBV12-3 or TRBV12-4 and TRBJ1-1; D unclear. V shed 3 bases and J shed 4 bases, with 6 bases lying between them. CDR3 size: 12 residues. CDR3: CASSLRFTEAFF. The CDR3 coding sequence is TGTGCCAGCAGTTTGAGGTTCACTGAAGCTTTCTTT.

This chain links TRBV4-1 with TRBJ2-1, with 8 bases that match TRBD2. CDR1 and CDR2 (germline): MGHRA, YSYEKL. The V and J ends lost 7 bases and 6 bases, in that order; junction bases with no gene match: 14. The CDR3 sequence is 16 residues long. Written as DNA, the CDR3 is TGCGCCAGCAAACCCGTTACGGGGGGGGGCCGCAATGAGCAGTTCTTC. It codes for CASKPVTGGGRNEQFF.

This clonotype came up once. The chain carries TRBV5-1 and TRBJ1-6, with D tentatively TRBD1 (5 bases). Trimming removed 4 bases from V and 10 bases from J, with 15 bases in between. Germline V gene data show CDR1 as SGHRS and CDR2 as YFSETQ. The CDR3 extends over 14 amino acids. The CDR3 DNA is TGCGCCAGCAGCGTCGAAGGGGAAGGATCACCCCTCCACTTT. Its protein is CASSVEGEGSPLHF. The full variable domain, its missing parts supplied by reference TRBV5-1 and TRBJ1-6, is KAGVTQTPRYLIKTRGQQVTLSCSPISGHRSVSWYQQTPGQGLQFLFEYFSETQRNKGNFPGRFSGRQFSNSRSEMNVSTLELGDSALYLCASSVEGEGSPLHFGNGTRLTVT.

J is TRBJ1-2 and V is TRBV7-2; D is ambiguous. Germline V lookup: CDR1 SGHTA, CDR2 FQGNSA. The V and J ends lost 0 bases and 5 bases respectively, with 10 bases between them. This CDR3 comprises 14 residues. The CDR3 coding sequence is TGTGCCAGCAGCTTAGCGCACACAGAGTATGGCTACACCTTC. Encoded protein: CASSLAHTEYGYTF.

The chain joins TRBV9 to TRBJ2-5; TRBD1 or TRBD2 may be the D gene (5 bases each). Deletions cut 0 bases from V and 5 bases from J, with 17 bases between. Germline V lookup: CDR1 SGDLS, CDR2 YYNGEE. The CDR3 spans 16 residues. CDR3 loop: CASSVEGTALGETQYF. In DNA, the CDR3 is TGTGCCAGCAGCGTAGAGGGGACGGCCCTCGGGGAGACCCAGTACTTC. Using reference TRBV9 and TRBJ2-5 for the parts outside the CDR3, the full variable domain is DSGVTQTPKHLITATGQRVTLRCSPRSGDLSVYWYQQSLDQGLQFLIQYYNGEERAKGNILERFSAQQFPDLHSELNLSSLELGDSALYFCASSVEGTALGETQYFGPGTRLLVL.

The chain is built from TRBV20-1 and TRBJ1-1; 7 positions agree with TRBD1. The germline V gene has CDR1 DFQATT and CDR2 SNEGSKA (reference sequence). The CDR3 length is 16 residues. V was clipped by 6 bases and J by 0 bases; unmatched bases: 13. The CDR3 coding sequence is TGCAGTGCGAGAACAGGGGAGGCTGTTATGAACACTGAAGCTTTCTTT. Translated: CSARTGEAVMNTEAFF.

This clonotype has at least ten counts. The rearrangement links TRBV7-9 to TRBJ1-2; 7 nucleotides match TRBD1. Germline CDR1 and CDR2: SEHNR and FQNEAQ (reference sequence). CDR3 size: 16 residues. Unmatched junction bases numbered 12, after V lost 5 bases and J lost 3 bases. The CDR3 protein is CASSDGWGQSYYGYTF. In DNA form, the CDR3 reads TGTGCCAGCAGCGACGGTTGGGGACAGAGCTACTATGGCTACACCTTC.

This clonotype occurred a few times. The CDR3 is CASSTGRRQPQHF. DNA of the CDR3: TGTGCCAGCAGTACAGGGCGGAGGCAGCCCCAGCATTTT. V is TRBV27 and J is TRBJ1-5; the D gene is possibly TRBD1 (6 bases). CDR1 MNHEY and CDR2 SMNVEV come from the germline V gene (reference sequence). With 5 bases removed from V and 7 bases from J, the gap between germline ends came to 12 bases. CDR3 length equals 13 residues.

A few counts support this clonotype. The V gene is TRBV20-1, the J gene TRBJ2-5; D uncertain. V dropped 7 bases and J dropped 1 base, with 10 bases sitting between them. The germline gives CDR1 DFQATT, CDR2 SNEGSKA (reference sequence). This CDR3 spans 12 amino acids. The CDR3 loop is CSGPAAQETQYF. DNA for the CDR3: TGCAGTGGTCCGGCGGCCCAAGAGACCCAGTACTTC.

This clonotype showed up many times. The rearrangement joins TRBV10-3 to TRBJ1-5; D ambiguous. The CDR3 runs 12 residues. Deletions cut 3 bases from V and 2 bases from J, with 2 bases between. From germline, CDR1 is ENHRY and CDR2 SYGVKD. CDR3: CAISDGNQPQHF. DNA of the CDR3: TGTGCCATCAGTGATGGCAATCAGCCCCAGCATTTT.